This TCR beta chain was recorded in a study of regulatory T cells in long-lasting Graves disease. The study's findings and limits: Persistent Graves' patients possessed reduced TCR diversity relative to recently diagnosed ones.

Germline CDR1 reads MNHNS; CDR2 reads SASEGT. The CDR3 has 14 residues. V lost 6 bases, J lost 4 bases, and 2 bases stayed unmatched. This clonotype was counted many times. The antigen is unknown. CDR3-region Arm-PCR and iRepertoire HTBI primers produced the TCR beta libraries. Via MiXCR, TCRdb re-called the multiplex PCR reads, giving one row per CDR3 protein. This table holds about 620,000 distinct CDR3 sequences, less than 20% found once. Sample time point: newly diagnosed GD, antithyroid drugs for less than 3 months. The TCR library was prepared using RNA isolated from PBMCs. A further study also used this sample, focusing on T cells in Graves' hyperthyroidism and ophthalmopathy. Per that study: Not enrolled were patients with uncontrolled infection, other autoimmune disease, pregnancy or lactation.

The TCR was taken from a woman under 40 with Graves disease. The input for sequencing was peripheral blood mononuclear cells (PBMCs), taken at new diagnosis, from a patient treated with antithyroid drugs. V and J are TRBV6-1 and TRBJ2-7, with TRBD2 matching 14 bases. CDR3: CASRRTSGRYEQYF. The CDR3 region has the DNA TGTGCCAGCAGGCGGACTAGCGGGAGGTACGAGCAGTACTTC.